This TCR beta chain was recovered during a study of CD8+ T cells in alopecia areata. Isolated RNA was reverse transcribed into cDNA used as the sequencing template. This table comes from immunoSEQ multiplex PCR, and its TCRdb copy is limited to in-frame clones, with some not included. Among 150,000 or so clones listed, roughly 50% were seen once. The CDR3 is made up of 16 amino acids. V shed 5 bases, J shed 3 bases, and the junction held 7 bases outside the gene matches. Per germline, CDR1 MDHEN and CDR2 SYDVKM. The sequenced material came from CD4+ T cells sorted from blood. The chain is built from TRBV28 and TRBJ2-1, with TRBD2 matching over 10 bases. The TCR sequence derives from a human donor with alopecia areata. CDR3 protein: CASSGLLAGIYNEQFF. The CDR3, as DNA: TGTGCCAGCAGTGGGCTACTAGCGGGGATCTACAATGAGCAGTTCTTC.